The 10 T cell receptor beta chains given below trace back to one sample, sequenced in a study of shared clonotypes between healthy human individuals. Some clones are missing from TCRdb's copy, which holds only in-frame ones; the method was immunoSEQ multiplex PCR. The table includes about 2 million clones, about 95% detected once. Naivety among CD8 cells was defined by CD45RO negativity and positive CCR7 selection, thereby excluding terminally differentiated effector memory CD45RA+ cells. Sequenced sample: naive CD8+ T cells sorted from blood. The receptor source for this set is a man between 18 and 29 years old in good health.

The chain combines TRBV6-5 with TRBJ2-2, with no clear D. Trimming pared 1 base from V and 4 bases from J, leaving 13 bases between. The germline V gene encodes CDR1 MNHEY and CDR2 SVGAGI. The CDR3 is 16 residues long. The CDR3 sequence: CASSYFPGLSTGELFF. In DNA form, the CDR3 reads TGTGCCAGCAGTTACTTTCCGGGTTTAAGCACCGGGGAGCTGTTTTTT.

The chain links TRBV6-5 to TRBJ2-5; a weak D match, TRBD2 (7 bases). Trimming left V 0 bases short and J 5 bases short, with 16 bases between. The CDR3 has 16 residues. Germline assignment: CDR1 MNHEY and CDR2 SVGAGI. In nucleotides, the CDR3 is TGTGCCAGCAGTTACTCGGGCGGGGGCCCCAGGGAGACCCAGTACTTC. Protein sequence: CASSYSGGGPRETQYF.

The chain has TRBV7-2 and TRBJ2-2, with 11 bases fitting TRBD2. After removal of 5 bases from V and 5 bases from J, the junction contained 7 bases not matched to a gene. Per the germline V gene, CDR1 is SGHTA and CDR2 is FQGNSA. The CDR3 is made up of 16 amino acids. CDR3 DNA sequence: TGTGCCAGCAGCCTGCCGGGACTAGCGGTGACCGGGGAGCTGTTTTTT. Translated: CASSLPGLAVTGELFF.

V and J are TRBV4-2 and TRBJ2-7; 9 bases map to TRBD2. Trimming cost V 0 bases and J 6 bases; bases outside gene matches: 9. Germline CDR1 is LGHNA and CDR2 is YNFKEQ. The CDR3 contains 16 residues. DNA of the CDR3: TGTGCCAGCAGCCAAGATCCGGGACTAGCTGGATTCGAGCAGTACTTC. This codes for CASSQDPGLAGFEQYF.

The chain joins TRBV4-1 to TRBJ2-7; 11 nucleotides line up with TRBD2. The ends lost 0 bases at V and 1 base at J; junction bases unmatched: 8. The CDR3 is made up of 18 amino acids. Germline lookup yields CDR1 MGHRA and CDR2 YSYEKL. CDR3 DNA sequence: TGCGCCAGCAGCCAAGACGACCCCGGGACTAGCGGATCCTACGAGCAGTACTTC. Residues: CASSQDDPGTSGSYEQYF.

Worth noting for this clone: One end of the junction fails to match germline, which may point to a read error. The CDR3 is CVSSLGRYYEQYF. As DNA, the CDR3 is TGTGTCAGCAGTCTTGGGAGATACTACGAGCAGTACTTC. This rearrangement joins TRBV6-5 to TRBJ2-7, with D tentatively TRBD2 (5 bases). This CDR3 comprises 13 residues. In germline, CDR1 is MNHEY, CDR2 SVGAGI.

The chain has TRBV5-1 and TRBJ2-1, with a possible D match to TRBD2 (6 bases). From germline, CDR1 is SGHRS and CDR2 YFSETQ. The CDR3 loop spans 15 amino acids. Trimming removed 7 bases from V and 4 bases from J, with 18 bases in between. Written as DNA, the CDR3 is TGCGCCAGCGGACTCCGGGAGTCGGCGTACAATGAGCAGTTCTTC. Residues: CASGLRESAYNEQFF.

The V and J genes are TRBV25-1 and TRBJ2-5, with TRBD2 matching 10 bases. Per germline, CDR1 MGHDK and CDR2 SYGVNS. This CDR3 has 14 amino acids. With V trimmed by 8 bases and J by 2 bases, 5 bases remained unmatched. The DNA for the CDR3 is TGTGCCAGCCAGGGGACTAGCGCACAAGAGACCCAGTACTTC. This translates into CASQGTSAQETQYF.

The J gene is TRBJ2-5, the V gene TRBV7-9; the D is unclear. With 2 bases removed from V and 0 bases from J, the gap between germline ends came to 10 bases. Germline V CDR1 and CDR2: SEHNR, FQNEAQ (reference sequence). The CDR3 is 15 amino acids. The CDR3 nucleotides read TGTGCCAGCAGCTTATCAACAGCCTACCAAGAGACCCAGTACTTC. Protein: CASSLSTAYQETQYF.

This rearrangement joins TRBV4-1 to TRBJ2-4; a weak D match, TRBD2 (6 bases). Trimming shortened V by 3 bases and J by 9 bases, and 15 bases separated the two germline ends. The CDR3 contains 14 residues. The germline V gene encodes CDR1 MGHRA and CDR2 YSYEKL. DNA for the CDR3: TGCGCCAGCAGCCACGGGCTGCCGGAGGGCATTCAGTACTTC. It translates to CASSHGLPEGIQYF.